This passage covers 8 T cell receptor beta chains from one sample sequenced in a study of blood T cell repertoires in COVID-19. Here immunoSEQ multiplex PCR was the method, and the copy in TCRdb shows in-frame clones only, minus some. The table records about 430,000 clones, 70% to 90% of them present only once. The sample consisted of PBMCs or T cells enriched from blood (not recorded which). The receptors derive from a woman aged 18-29 years who had been exposed to COVID-19.

The chain joins TRBV3-1 (or the pseudogene TRBV3-2) to TRBJ2-3; 8 bases are a match to TRBD2. The germline CDR1 and CDR2 sequences are LGHDT and YNNKEL (reference sequence). V lost 0 bases to trimming and J lost 1 base; unmatched junction nucleotides: 12. This CDR3 contains 19 residues. The CDR3 nucleotides are TGTGCCAGCAGCCAAGATTTGGCGTTAGCGGGGAGGGGCACAGATACGCAGTATTTT. It codes for CASSQDLALAGRGTDTQYF.

This chain joins TRBV2 and TRBJ2-1, with TRBD2 matching over 14 bases. Looked up from germline, CDR1 is SNHLY and CDR2 is FYNNEI. With V trimmed by 8 bases and J by 6 bases, 9 bases remained unmatched. The CDR3 is made up of 16 amino acids. Written as DNA, the CDR3 is TGTGCCAGCGGGGGCCCTGGACTAGCGGGAGGCAATGAGCAGTTCTTC. This translates into CASGGPGLAGGNEQFF.

The gene calls are TRBV27 and TRBJ1-2, with D maybe TRBD1 (5 bases). Trimming removed 5 bases from V and 1 base from J, with 14 bases in between. The germline V gene has CDR1 MNHEY and CDR2 SMNVEV (reference sequence). The CDR3 is 15 residues long. The CDR3 loop is CASSPQGSFNYGYTF. DNA for the CDR3: TGTGCCAGCAGTCCCCAGGGATCCTTTAACTATGGCTACACCTTC.

The rearrangement uses TRBV11-2 and TRBJ1-1; D may be TRBD1 (6 bases). Trimming removed 4 bases from V and 2 bases from J, with 11 bases in between. CDR1 SGHAT and CDR2 FQNNGV come from the germline V gene. This CDR3 spans 14 amino acids. CDR3 coding DNA: TGTGCCAGCAGCTCAGTGGGGGCTAACACTGAAGCTTTCTTT. Protein product: CASSSVGANTEAFF.

This chain uses TRBV11-2 with TRBJ1-1; tentatively, D is TRBD1 (6 bases). Germline CDR1 and CDR2: SGHAT and FQNNGV. The CDR3 is 15 residues long. V was clipped by 1 base and J by 4 bases, with 13 bases between them. The chain's CDR3 is CASSLGHREVTEAFF. In DNA, the CDR3 is TGTGCCAGCAGCTTAGGCCACAGGGAAGTCACTGAAGCTTTCTTT.

The J gene is TRBJ2-7, the V gene TRBV6-5, with 10 bases matching TRBD2. The CDR3 length is 15 residues. The germline V gene has CDR1 MNHEY and CDR2 SVGAGI. With V trimmed by 2 bases and J by 2 bases, 3 bases remained unmatched. This CDR3 reads CASSYILAGAYEQYF. CDR3 nucleotides: TGTGCCAGCAGTTACATCCTAGCGGGGGCCTACGAGCAGTACTTC.

The chain joins TRBV11-2 to TRBJ2-2; D gene ambiguous. V was pared by 3 bases and J by 4 bases, with 12 bases between. The germline V gene has CDR1 SGHAT and CDR2 FQNNGV. There are 15 residues in the CDR3. In DNA, the CDR3 is TGTGCCAGCAGCTTGACGGAGTTCGGCACCGGGGAGCTGTTTTTT. Residues: CASSLTEFGTGELFF. The entire variable domain, with the rest obtained from reference TRBV11-2 and TRBJ2-2, is as follows: EAGVAQSPRYKIIEKRQSVAFWCNPISGHATLYWYQQILGQGPKLLIQFQNNGVVDDSQLPKDRFSAERLKGVDSTLKIQPAKLEDSAVYLCASSLTEFGTGELFFGEGSRLTVL.

This rearrangement joins TRBV3-1 (or the pseudogene TRBV3-2) to TRBJ1-3; 7 bases are shared with TRBD1. The CDR3 has 15 residues. Germline trimming cut 3 bases from V and 1 base from J; bases unmatched to any gene: 3. Germline V CDR1 and CDR2: LGHDT, YNNKEL (reference sequence). The CDR3 sequence is CASSQNRGSGNTIYF. CDR3 DNA sequence: TGTGCCAGCAGCCAGAACAGGGGATCTGGAAACACCATATATTTT.